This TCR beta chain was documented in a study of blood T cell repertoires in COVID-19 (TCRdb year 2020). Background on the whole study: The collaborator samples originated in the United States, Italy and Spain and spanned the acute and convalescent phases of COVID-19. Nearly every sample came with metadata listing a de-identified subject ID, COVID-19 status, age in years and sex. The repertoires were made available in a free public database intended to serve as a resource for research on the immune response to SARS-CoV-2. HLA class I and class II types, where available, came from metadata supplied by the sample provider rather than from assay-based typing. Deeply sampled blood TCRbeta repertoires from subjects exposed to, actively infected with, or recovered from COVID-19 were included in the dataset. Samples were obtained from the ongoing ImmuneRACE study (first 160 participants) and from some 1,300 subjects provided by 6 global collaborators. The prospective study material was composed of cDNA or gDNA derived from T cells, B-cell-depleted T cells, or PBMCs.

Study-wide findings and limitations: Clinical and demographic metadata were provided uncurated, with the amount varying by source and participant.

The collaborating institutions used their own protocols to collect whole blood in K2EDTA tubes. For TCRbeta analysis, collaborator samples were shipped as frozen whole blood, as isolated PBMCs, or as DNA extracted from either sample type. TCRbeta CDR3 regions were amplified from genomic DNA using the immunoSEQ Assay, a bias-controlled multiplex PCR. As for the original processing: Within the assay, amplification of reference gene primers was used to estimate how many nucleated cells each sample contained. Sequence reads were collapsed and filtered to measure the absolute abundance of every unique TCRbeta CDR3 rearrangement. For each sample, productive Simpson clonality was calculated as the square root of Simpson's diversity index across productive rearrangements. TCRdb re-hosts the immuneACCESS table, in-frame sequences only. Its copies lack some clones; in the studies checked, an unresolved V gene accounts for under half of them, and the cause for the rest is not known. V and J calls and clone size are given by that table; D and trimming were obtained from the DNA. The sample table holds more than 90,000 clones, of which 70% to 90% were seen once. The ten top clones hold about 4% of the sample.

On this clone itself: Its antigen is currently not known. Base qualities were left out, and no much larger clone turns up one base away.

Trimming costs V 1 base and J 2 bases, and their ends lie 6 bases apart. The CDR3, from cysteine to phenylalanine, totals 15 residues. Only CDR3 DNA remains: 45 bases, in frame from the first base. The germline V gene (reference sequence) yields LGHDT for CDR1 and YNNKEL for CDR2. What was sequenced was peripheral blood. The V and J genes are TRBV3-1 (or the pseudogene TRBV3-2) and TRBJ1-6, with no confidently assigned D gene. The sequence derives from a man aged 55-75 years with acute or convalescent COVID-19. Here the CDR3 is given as CASSQGGPYNSPLHF. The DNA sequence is TGTGCCAGCAGCCAAGGAGGGCCCTATAATTCACCCCTCCACTTT.